This TCR beta chain came from a study of tumor-infiltrating lymphocytes in primary liver carcinoma (dated by TCRdb to 2017 to 2019). Concerning the study at large: Between late 2015 and March 2016, a handful of patients in China with histopathologically diagnosed primary liver carcinoma had surgical resection. Reproducibility between technical replicate repertoires was high, with correlation coefficients above 0.98 and mean shared-clone rates roughly 0.91. The five patients had tumors staged T1-T3 N0M0, with maximum diameters ranging from about 4.2 to 11 cm. Each sample produced roughly 3.5 to 7.5 million productive TCRbeta reads, and read depth showed no significant difference between tissue types. Of the five patients (three men and two women, aged 30 to 69 years), four had hepatocellular carcinoma and one had combined HCC and intrahepatic cholangiocarcinoma. For each liver tumor, the study sampled five regions along with adjacent normal tissue and blood, and applied TCRbeta repertoire sequencing, expression microarrays and whole-exome sequencing. A total of some 35 specimens from 5 patients underwent TCRbeta repertoire sequencing, comprising 25 tumor regions, 5 adjacent noncancerous liver tissues and 5 peripheral blood samples. What the research found in general, with its limitations: Because only the TCR beta chain was sequenced and unpaired alpha chains were not captured, true repertoire diversity is likely underestimated. With just 4 or 5 patients in the study, the authors point out that the findings should be validated in a larger study. The top 250 clones made up a significantly larger repertoire fraction in tumors than in blood (p = 0.039). Comparison of CD4+ and CD8+ T cell repertoires was precluded by the use of bulk unsorted samples. Repertoire overlap was found to be higher between tumor regions (mean about 35%) than between tumor-adjacent (around 17%) or tumor-blood (around 14%) pairs, consistent with antigen-driven expansion.

CDR1 and CDR2 are drawn from the germline V gene: WSHSY, SAAADI. V and J are truncated by 8 bases and 4 bases respectively, leaving an intervening sequence of 13 bases. Measured from the cysteine to the phenylalanine, the CDR3 is 13 residues long. Only CDR3 DNA is held: 39 bases, read in frame from base 1. Concerning this clonotype itself: It lacks a known antigen. The sample holds no much larger clone one base away, and base qualities are not on file.

Starting from approximately 500 ng total RNA, TCRbeta-specific cDNA was produced by reverse transcription with a constant-region primer and ProtoScript II reverse transcriptase. The TCRbeta libraries were prepared through three rounds of nested multiplex PCR following a slightly modified ARM-PCR procedure. The first two PCR rounds used multiplex TRBV1-TRBV30 forward primers with a Cbeta reverse primer, each for roughly 11 cycles. Sample barcodes and Illumina adapters were attached in a final 25-cycle PCR using Deep VentR polymerase. Before sequencing, amplicons of 200-500 bp were gel-purified using a QIAquick gel extraction kit. The TCRbeta amplicons were sequenced with 250-bp paired-end reads on an Illumina HiSeq 2500. The study's processing was this. Trimmomatic v0.33 was used to quality-trim the reads, and FLASH v1.2.11 was used to merge paired reads so that full CDR3 sequences could be recovered. V, D and J germline segments were assigned to the rearranged TCRbeta sequences by MiGEC v1.2.1b. VDJtools v1.0.0 computed clonotype statistics and Shannon-Wiener diversity indices. To reduce sampling bias, subsequent analyses other than the diversity analysis used only the 250 most abundant clonotypes in each sample. The public reads were run again by TCRdb, first through fastp at Q25 and then through MiXCR, and only productive beta chains were kept. For every CDR3 protein sequence, its rows merge into one entry that carries the most common genes and DNA. TCRdb's processing, not the authors' own work, is the source of the V and J calls. This sample lists just over 300,000 distinct CDR3 sequences; more than 55% were detected once. The ten most abundant clones make up about a sixth of the sample.

Blood RNA was extracted from unsorted whole blood with TRIzol reagent; germline DNA came from the DNeasy Blood & Tissue kit. At the time of sampling, the patients had chronic HBV infection and had not received any treatment. Before surgery, about 4 milliliters of peripheral blood were collected into K2EDTA tubes. Specimen: peripheral blood. This clonotype was sampled from a young woman with primary liver carcinoma and hepatitis B virus infection. The chain is encoded by TRBV10-2 joined to TRBJ2-3; TRBD2 is a weak D gene call, 5 bases matching. The DNA sequence follows: TGCGCCAGCCTACTGGTGGGAGCAGATACGCAGTATTTT. This encodes CASLLVGADTQYF.